The subject of this entry is one T cell receptor beta chain. Antigen unknown. The treatment is: around 19 received Ad26.COV2.S at low or high dose, single or two shots; about 5 received placebo; per-sample allocation not given. Collection of the samples took place on day 63 after the first injection of vaccine or placebo. This entry comes from a study of Ad26.COV2.S vaccination and SARS-CoV-2 variants. For the study at large: A participant enrolled in the COV1001 Ad26.COV2.S trial arm provided the sample. By the intramuscular route, Ad26.COV2.S was given once, or twice 56 days apart.

Study outcomes and limitations: Spike-specific CD8+ and CD4+ T cell responses reportedly showed substantial breadth after vaccination. Analyses that measured TCR breadth and depth may have underestimated total T cell responses.

Profiled with immunoSEQ multiplex PCR; TCRdb holds only in-frame clones, not every one. The sample shows 510,000 or so clones, around nine tenths of them seen only once. V shed 5 bases and J 11 bases; nucleotides not matched to a gene: 12. CDR1 and CDR2 from the germline V gene are LNHDA and SQIVND (reference sequence). The CDR3 consists of 15 residues. The input for sequencing was peripheral blood, taken in a trial of Ad26.COV2.S vaccine versus placebo. The rearrangement uses TRBV19 and TRBJ1-5; 10 positions match TRBD1. This receptor was identified in a person aged 18-60 years who received the Ad26.COV2.S COVID-19 vaccine or a placebo. CDR3 nucleotides: TGTGCCAGTAGTCCCCTCGCTTGGGACAGGGGTGCCCAGCATTTT. This codes for CASSPLAWDRGAQHF.